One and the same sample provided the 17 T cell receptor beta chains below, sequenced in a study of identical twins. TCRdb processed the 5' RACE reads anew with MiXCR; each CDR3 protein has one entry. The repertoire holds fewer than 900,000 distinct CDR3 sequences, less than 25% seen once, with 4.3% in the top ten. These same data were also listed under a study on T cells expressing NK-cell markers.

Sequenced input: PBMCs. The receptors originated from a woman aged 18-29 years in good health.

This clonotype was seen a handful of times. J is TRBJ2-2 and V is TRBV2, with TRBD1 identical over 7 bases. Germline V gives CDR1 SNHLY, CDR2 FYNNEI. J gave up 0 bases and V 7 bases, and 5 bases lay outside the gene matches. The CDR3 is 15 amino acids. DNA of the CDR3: TGTGCCAGCACGGGACAGACCCCGAACACCGGGGAGCTGTTTTTT. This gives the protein CASTGQTPNTGELFF.

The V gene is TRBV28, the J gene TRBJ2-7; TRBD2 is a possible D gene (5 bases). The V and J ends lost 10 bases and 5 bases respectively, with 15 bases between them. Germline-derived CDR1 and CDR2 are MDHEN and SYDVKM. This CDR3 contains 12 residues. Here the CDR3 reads CATGLRTHEQYF. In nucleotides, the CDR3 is TGTGCCACAGGACTCAGAACTCACGAGCAGTACTTC.

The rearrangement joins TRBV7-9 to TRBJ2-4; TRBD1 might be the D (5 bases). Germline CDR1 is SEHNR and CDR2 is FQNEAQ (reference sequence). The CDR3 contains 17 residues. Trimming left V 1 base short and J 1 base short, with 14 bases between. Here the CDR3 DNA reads TGTGCCAGCAGCTTAGTAAGGGGCCGGTCGGCCAAAAACATTCAGTACTTC. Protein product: CASSLVRGRSAKNIQYF. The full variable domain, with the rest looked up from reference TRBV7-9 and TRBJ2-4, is DTGVSQNPRHKITKRGQNVTFRCDPISEHNRLYWYRQTLGQGPEFLTYFQNEAQLEKSRLLSDRFSAERPKGSFSTLEIQRTEQGDSAMYLCASSLVRGRSAKNIQYFGAGTRLSVL.

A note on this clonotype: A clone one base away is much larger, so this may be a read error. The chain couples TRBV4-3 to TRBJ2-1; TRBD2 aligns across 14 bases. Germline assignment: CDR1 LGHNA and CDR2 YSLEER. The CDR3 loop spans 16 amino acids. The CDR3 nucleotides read TGCGCCAGCATCCAAGGGACTAGCGGGAGCTTGAGTGAGCAGTTCTTC. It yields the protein CASIQGTSGSLSEQFF.

CDR3 bases: TGTGCCAGCAGCGGTTCCGGGACAGGGGCTTCTGGTGAGCAGTACTTC. Protein product: CASSGSGTGASGEQYF. The gene calls are TRBV5-6 and TRBJ2-7, with 10 bases fitting TRBD1. The CDR3 is 16 residues long. The V segment lost 4 bases and the J segment 7 bases; nucleotides outside the gene matches: 14. The germline gives CDR1 SGHDT, CDR2 YYEEEE.

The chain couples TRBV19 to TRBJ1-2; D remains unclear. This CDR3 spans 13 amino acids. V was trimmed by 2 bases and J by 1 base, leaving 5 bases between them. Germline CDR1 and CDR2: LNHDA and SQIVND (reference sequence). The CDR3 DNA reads TGTGCCAGTAGTATAACCAATAACTATGGCTACACCTTC. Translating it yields CASSITNNYGYTF.

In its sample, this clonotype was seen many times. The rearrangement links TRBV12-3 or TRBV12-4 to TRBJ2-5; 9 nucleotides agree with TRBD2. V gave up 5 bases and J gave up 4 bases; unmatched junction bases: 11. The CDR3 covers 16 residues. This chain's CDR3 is CASSPSGTRRRETQYF. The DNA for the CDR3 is TGTGCCAGCAGTCCTAGCGGGACAAGGCGAAGAGAGACCCAGTACTTC.

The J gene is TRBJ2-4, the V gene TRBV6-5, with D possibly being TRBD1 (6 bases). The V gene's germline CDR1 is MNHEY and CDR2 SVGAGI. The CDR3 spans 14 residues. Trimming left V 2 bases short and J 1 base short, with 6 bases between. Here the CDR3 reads CASSYRGAKNIQYF. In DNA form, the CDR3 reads TGTGCCAGCAGTTACAGGGGGGCCAAAAACATTCAGTACTTC.

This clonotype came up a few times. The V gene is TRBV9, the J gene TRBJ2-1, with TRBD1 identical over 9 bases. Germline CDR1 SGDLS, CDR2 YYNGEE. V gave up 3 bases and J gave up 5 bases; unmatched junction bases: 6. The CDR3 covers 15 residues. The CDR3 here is CASSGDREVHNEQFF. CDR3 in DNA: TGTGCCAGCAGCGGGGACAGGGAGGTCCACAATGAGCAGTTCTTC.

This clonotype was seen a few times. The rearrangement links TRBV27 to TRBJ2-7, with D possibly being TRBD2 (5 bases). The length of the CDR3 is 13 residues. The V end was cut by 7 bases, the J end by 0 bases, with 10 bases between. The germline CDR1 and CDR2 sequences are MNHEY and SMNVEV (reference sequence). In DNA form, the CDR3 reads TGTGCCAGCAAGGGAGCGGTCTCCTACGAGCAGTACTTC. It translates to CASKGAVSYEQYF.

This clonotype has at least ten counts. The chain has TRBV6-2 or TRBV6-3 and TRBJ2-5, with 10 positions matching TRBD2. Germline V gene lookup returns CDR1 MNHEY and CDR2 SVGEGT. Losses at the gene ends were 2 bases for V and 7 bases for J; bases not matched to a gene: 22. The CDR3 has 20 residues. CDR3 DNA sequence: TGTGCCAGCAGTTACGCAGTCCCTCCACTAGCGGGGCCAAAAACAGGGACCCAGTACTTC. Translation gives CASSYAVPPLAGPKTGTQYF.

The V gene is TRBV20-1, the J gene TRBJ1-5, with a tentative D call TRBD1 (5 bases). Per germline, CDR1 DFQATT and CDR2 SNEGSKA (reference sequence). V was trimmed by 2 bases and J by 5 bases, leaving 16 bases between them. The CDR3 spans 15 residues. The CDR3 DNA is TGCAGTGCTAGAAAAGGGGCGATGGGGGATCAGCCCCAGCATTTT. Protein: CSARKGAMGDQPQHF.

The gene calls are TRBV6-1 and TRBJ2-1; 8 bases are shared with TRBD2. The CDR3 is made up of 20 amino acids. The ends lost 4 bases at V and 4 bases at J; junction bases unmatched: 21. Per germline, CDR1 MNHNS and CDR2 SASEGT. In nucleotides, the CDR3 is TGTGCCAGCAGTGGGGGAGTGGAGCGGGAGTTTTCGACACCGTACAATGAGCAGTTCTTC. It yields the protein CASSGGVEREFSTPYNEQFF.

For the CDR3, the DNA is TGTGCCAGCAGCTCGGCAGGGACCGAGCAGTACTTC. This sequence encodes CASSSAGTEQYF. The chain links TRBV7-2 to TRBJ2-7; D may match TRBD1 or TRBD2 (5 bases each). Germline V lookup: CDR1 SGHTA, CDR2 FQGNSA. CDR3 size: 12 residues. Trimming took off 4 bases at V and 6 bases at J, with 10 bases between the two ends. The full variable domain, with the rest looked up from reference TRBV7-2 and TRBJ2-7, is GAGVSQSPSNKVTEKGKDVELRCDPISGHTALYWYRQSLGQGLEFLIYFQGNSAPDKSGLPSDRFSAERTGGSVSTLTIQRTQQEDSAVYLCASSSAGTEQYFGPGTRLTVT.

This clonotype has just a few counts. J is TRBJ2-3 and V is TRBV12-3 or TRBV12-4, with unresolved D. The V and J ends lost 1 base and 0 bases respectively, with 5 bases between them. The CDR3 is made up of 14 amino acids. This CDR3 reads CASSLEHSTDTQYF. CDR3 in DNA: TGTGCCAGCAGTTTAGAGCACAGCACAGATACGCAGTATTTT.

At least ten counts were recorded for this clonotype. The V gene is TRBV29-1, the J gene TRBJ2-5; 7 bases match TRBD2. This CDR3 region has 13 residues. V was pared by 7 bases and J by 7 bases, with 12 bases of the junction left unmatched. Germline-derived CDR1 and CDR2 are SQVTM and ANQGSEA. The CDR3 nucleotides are TGCAGCGGTTCCCTAACTAGCGAAGGGACCCAGTACTTC. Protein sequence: CSGSLTSEGTQYF.

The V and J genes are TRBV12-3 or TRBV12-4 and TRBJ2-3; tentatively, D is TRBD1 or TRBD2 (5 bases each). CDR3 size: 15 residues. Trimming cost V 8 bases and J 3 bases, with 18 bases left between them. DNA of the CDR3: TGTGCCAGCCTCGCTCCGGGACCGAAAACAGATACGCAGTATTTT. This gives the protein CASLAPGPKTDTQYF.